Described below is a single T cell receptor beta chain sequence and its context. The sample comes from a study of blood T cell repertoires in COVID-19. The wider study: In each case, the material was cDNA or gDNA derived from T cells, B-cell-depleted T cells, or PBMCs.

Original data processing: Reference gene primers were amplified, and this amplification served to estimate nucleated cell counts. Sequenced by immunoSEQ multiplex PCR; TCRdb stores in-frame clones only, minus some. V, J and clone size are taken as reported in that table, and D and trimming were inferred from the DNA itself. The sample lists 130,000 to 150,000 clones; roughly 80% were seen once. The CDR3 consists of 15 residues. Germline CDR1 LGHNA, CDR2 YNFKEQ. J lost 0 bases, V lost 1 base, and 1 base had no gene match. The chain joins TRBV4-2 to TRBJ1-1, with TRBD1 matching 8 bases. This receptor was identified in a human donor with acute or convalescent COVID-19. The donor label of this sample is uncertain. Sequencing used peripheral blood. The CDR3 DNA reads as TGTGCCAGCAGCCAAGGGGGACAGGTGAACACTGAAGCTTTCTTT. It is translated as CASSQGGQVNTEAFF.